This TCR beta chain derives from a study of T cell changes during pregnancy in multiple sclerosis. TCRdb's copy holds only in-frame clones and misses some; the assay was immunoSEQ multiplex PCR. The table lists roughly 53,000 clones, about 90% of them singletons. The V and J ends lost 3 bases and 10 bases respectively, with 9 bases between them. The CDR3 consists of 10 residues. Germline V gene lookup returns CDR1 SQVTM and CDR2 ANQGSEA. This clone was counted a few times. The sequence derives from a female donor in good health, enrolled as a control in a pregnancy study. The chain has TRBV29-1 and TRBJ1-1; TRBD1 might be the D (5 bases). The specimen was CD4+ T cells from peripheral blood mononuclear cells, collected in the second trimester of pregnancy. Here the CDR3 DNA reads TGCAGCGTTGACCGGGGGGGAGCTTTCTTT. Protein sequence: CSVDRGGAFF.